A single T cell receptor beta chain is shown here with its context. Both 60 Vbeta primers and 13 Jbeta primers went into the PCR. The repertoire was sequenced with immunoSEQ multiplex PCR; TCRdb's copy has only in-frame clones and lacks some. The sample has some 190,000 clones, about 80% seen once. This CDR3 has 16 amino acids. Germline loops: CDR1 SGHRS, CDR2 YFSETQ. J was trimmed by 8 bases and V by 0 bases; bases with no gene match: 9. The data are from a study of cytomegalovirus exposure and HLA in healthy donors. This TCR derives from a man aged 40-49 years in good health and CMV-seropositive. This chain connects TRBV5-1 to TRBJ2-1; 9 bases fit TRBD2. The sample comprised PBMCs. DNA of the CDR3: TGCGCCAGCAGCTTGGCCCGTACTAGCGGGTCAGATGAGCAGTTCTTC. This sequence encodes CASSLARTSGSDEQFF.